The rows below give T cell receptor beta chains drawn from one sample of a study of CD8 T cells in Susac syndrome. TCRdb ran MiXCR on the immunoSEQ multiplex PCR reads and lists one entry per CDR3 protein. The table shows around 170,000 distinct CDR3 sequences, with more than 85% occurring only once. Sequenced: CD8+ T cells from PBMCs. These TCRs come from a human donor with Susac syndrome. Both conserved end residues are part of each CDR3. The D gene is left open where the match is weak.

V: TRBV7-6; length: 15; J: TRBJ1-1; D: -; CDR3: CASSSFGNLNTEAFF
V: TRBV13; length: 15; J: TRBJ2-3; D: -; CDR3: CASSPRGATRDTQYF
V: TRBV7-9; length: 17; J: TRBJ2-2; D: TRBD1; CDR3: CASSSTGAASDTGELFF
V: TRBV9; length: 16; J: TRBJ2-3; D: TRBD2; CDR3: CASSVGSAGPTDTQYF
V: TRBV27; length: 16; J: TRBJ2-7; D: TRBD2; CDR3: CASSFIAGGPLGEQYF
V: TRBV20-1; length: 12; J: TRBJ2-5; D: -; CDR3: CSAREGQETQYF
V: TRBV5-1; length: 15; J: TRBJ2-2; D: -; CDR3: CASSLGGAQFGELFF
V: TRBV11-1; length: 16; J: TRBJ2-6; D: -; CDR3: CASSLIVGAGANVLTF
V: TRBV4-1; length: 19; J: TRBJ1-2; D: -; CDR3: CASSQDLGERPAVNYGYTF
V: TRBV2; length: 13; J: TRBJ1-1; D: -; CDR3: CASSVRPSWGAFF
V: TRBV4-1; length: 14; J: TRBJ2-3; D: -; CDR3: CASSQDRQTDTQYF
V: TRBV2; length: 18; J: TRBJ2-6; D: -; CDR3: CASSDGTLRSSGANVLTF
V: TRBV30; length: 14; J: TRBJ2-7; D: TRBD1; CDR3: CAWTPPGGFYEQYF
V: TRBV5-1; length: 13; J: TRBJ2-1; D: -; CDR3: CASSLPLYNEQFF
V: TRBV30; length: 11; J: TRBJ2-1; D: -; CDR3: CAWSVSTWQFF
V: TRBV7-7; length: 14; J: TRBJ2-1; D: TRBD2; CDR3: CASSLEPSGNEQFF
V: TRBV20-1; length: 15; J: TRBJ2-7; D: TRBD2; CDR3: CSALTGLAGAYEQYF
V: TRBV12-3/TRBV12-4; length: 15; J: TRBJ2-1; D: TRBD2; CDR3: CASSFALAGGYEQFF
V: TRBV28; length: 15; J: TRBJ2-7; D: TRBD2; CDR3: CASRWASGRGLEQYF
V: TRBV6-2/TRBV6-3; length: 13; J: TRBJ2-2; D: TRBD2; CDR3: CASRPREGTGELF
V: TRBV30; length: 16; J: TRBJ2-3; D: TRBD2; CDR3: CAWSFGLAGGPDTQYF
V: TRBV3-1; length: 13; J: TRBJ1-5; D: -; CDR3: CASSQDREQPQHF
V: TRBV5-4; length: 15; J: TRBJ2-1; D: TRBD1; CDR3: CASSLKGAAYNEQFF
V: TRBV14; length: 13; J: TRBJ1-4; D: TRBD1; CDR3: CASSQRSGQGLFF
V: TRBV28; length: 15; J: TRBJ2-3; D: -; CDR3: CASSLPSGSTDTQYF
V: TRBV9; length: 16; J: TRBJ1-1; D: TRBD1; CDR3: CASSVTGGAGNTEAFF
V: TRBV30; length: 16; J: TRBJ2-5; D: -; CDR3: CAWTEPGAKGQETQYF
V: TRBV9; length: 15; J: TRBJ2-6; D: -; CDR3: CASSGEASGANVLTF
V: TRBV14; length: 15; J: TRBJ2-7; D: -; CDR3: CASTSGQGANYEQYF
V: TRBV30; length: 12; J: TRBJ1-1; D: -; CDR3: CAWRGSNTEAFF
V: TRBV30; length: 12; J: TRBJ2-2; D: -; CDR3: CAWSVATGELFF
V: TRBV29-1; length: 13; J: TRBJ1-2; D: -; CDR3: CSVDLPGGNGYTF
V: TRBV18; length: 14; J: TRBJ1-1; D: TRBD1; CDR3: CASSPPTGRTEAFF
V: TRBV7-9; length: 14; J: TRBJ2-1; D: TRBD1; CDR3: CASSSHRGANEQFF
V: TRBV11-2; length: 16; J: TRBJ1-1; D: -; CDR3: CASSQNGWGRNTEAFF
V: TRBV6-7; length: 17; J: TRBJ2-3; D: TRBD2; CDR3: CASSYEEQRERQSTQYF
V: TRBV4-1; length: 16; J: TRBJ2-6; D: -; CDR3: CASSQAGAVGANVLTF
V: TRBV30; length: 12; J: TRBJ1-6; D: -; CDR3: CAWSPFGSPLHF
V: TRBV13; length: 16; J: TRBJ2-1; D: TRBD2; CDR3: CASSYQGLGSRNEQFF
V: TRBV5-1; length: 17; J: TRBJ1-6; D: -; CDR3: CASSFAPQSSYNSPLHF
V: TRBV30; length: 14; J: TRBJ2-5; D: TRBD2; CDR3: CAWSTGTSGGGGNF
V: TRBV3-1; length: 17; J: TRBJ1-6; D: -; CDR3: CASSPLTSTPSNSPLHF
V: TRBV3-1; length: 15; J: TRBJ2-1; D: -; CDR3: CASSQTSLIRYEQFF
V: TRBV2; length: 14; J: TRBJ2-7; D: -; CDR3: CASTPPITAYEQYF
V: TRBV14; length: 12; J: TRBJ2-5; D: -; CDR3: CASSPHIGTQYF
V: TRBV3-1; length: 18; J: TRBJ2-1; D: TRBD2; CDR3: CASSQGEGPRDPYNEQFF
V: TRBV9; length: 17; J: TRBJ2-1; D: TRBD2; CDR3: CASSGTSGSRSYNEQFF
V: TRBV7-3; length: 11; J: TRBJ2-3; D: -; CDR3: CASSSGGPQYF
V: TRBV4-1; length: 13; J: TRBJ2-7; D: -; CDR3: CASSQQGSYEQYF
V: TRBV15; length: 14; J: TRBJ2-3; D: -; CDR3: CATNIDGSTDTQYF
V: TRBV7-9; length: 17; J: TRBJ2-2; D: -; CDR3: CASSRSPGQGLAGELFF
V: TRBV7-9; length: 16; J: TRBJ2-3; D: -; CDR3: CASSFPSGASTDTQYF
V: TRBV6-6; length: 14; J: TRBJ2-5; D: -; CDR3: CASTSTGTQETQYF